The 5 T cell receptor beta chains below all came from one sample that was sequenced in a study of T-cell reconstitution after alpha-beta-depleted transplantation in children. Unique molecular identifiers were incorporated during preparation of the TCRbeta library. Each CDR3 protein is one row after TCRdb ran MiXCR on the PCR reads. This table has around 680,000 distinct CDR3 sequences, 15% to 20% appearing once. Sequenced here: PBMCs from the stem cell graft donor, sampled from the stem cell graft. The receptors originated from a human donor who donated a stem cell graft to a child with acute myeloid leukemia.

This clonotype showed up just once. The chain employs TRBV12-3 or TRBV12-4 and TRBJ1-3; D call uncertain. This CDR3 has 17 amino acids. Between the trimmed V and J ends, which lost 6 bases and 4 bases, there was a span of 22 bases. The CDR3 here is CASRRPDGSSRGNTIYF. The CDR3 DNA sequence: TGTGCCAGCAGGCGCCCAGACGGGAGCTCGAGGGGAAACACCATATATTTT.

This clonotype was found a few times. The CDR3 coding sequence is TGTGCCAGCAGCTTTGCAGACAATCAGCCCCAGCATTTT. Amino acid sequence: CASSFADNQPQHF. The rearrangement links TRBV7-9 to TRBJ1-5, with D hard to call. Trimming left V 3 bases short and J 3 bases short, with 6 bases between. The length of the CDR3 is 13 residues. CDR1 is SEHNR, CDR2 FQNEAQ, per germline (reference sequence).

The CDR3 nucleotides are TGTGCCAGCAGCTTGCCAGGGGTCGTGGAGACCCAGTACTTC. It translates to CASSLPGVVETQYF. The chain employs TRBV7-9 and TRBJ2-5; D might be TRBD1 (6 bases). CDR1 and CDR2 (germline): SEHNR, FQNEAQ (reference sequence). The V and J ends lost 3 bases and 5 bases respectively, with 13 bases between them. The CDR3 has 14 amino acids.

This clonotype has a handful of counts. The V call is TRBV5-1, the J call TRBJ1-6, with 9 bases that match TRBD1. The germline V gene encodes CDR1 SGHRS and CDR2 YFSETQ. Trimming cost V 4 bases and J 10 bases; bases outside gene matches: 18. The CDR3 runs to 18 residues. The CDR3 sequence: CASSRTGDKLIGGSPLHF. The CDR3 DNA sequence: TGCGCCAGCAGCCGGACAGGGGATAAGCTGATTGGAGGATCACCCCTCCACTTT. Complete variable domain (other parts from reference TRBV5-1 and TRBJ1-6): KAGVTQTPRYLIKTRGQQVTLSCSPISGHRSVSWYQQTPGQGLQFLFEYFSETQRNKGNFPGRFSGRQFSNSRSEMNVSTLELGDSALYLCASSRTGDKLIGGSPLHFGNGTRLTVT.

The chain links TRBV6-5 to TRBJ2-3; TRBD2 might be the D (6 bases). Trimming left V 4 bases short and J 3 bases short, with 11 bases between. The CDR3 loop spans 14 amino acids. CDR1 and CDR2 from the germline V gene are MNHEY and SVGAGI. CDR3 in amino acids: CASSFRGFTDTQYF. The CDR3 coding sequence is TGTGCCAGCAGTTTTCGGGGGTTTACAGATACGCAGTATTTT.